Listed below are T cell receptor beta chains from one sample, sequenced in a study of blood T cells in healthy people across ages. TCRdb re-called the 5' RACE reads through MiXCR, storing one row per CDR3 protein. This sample has 550,000 to 650,000 distinct CDR3 sequences, with 25% to 30% found just once. Sequences were obtained from blood. Receptors were obtained from a woman over 75 in good health. The CDR3 runs from the conserved cysteine through the conserved F or W. The D gene is left open where the match is weak. For some rows the clone size is stated as once, few or many, or as a class when expanded; others skip it.

D gene: TRBD1; clone size: .; V gene: TRBV5-1; J gene: TRBJ1-4; CDR3 protein: CASSLEGGAGNEKLFF; CDR3 DNA: TGCGCCAGCAGCTTGGAAGGGGGCGCCGGTAATGAAAAACTGTTTTTT
D gene: .; clone size: many; V gene: TRBV6-5; J gene: TRBJ2-1; CDR3 protein: CASTPLGGSGEQFF; CDR3 DNA: TGTGCCAGCACTCCCTTGGGCGGAAGCGGTGAGCAGTTCTTC
D gene: .; clone size: few; V gene: TRBV11-2; J gene: TRBJ1-1; CDR3 protein: CASSLQDTEAFF; CDR3 DNA: TGTGCCAGCAGCTTACAGGACACTGAAGCTTTCTTT
D gene: TRBD1; clone size: many; V gene: TRBV3-1; J gene: TRBJ2-1; CDR3 protein: CASSAGTGSYNEQFF; CDR3 DNA: TGTGCCAGCAGCGCCGGGACAGGGTCCTACAATGAGCAGTTCTTC
D gene: .; clone size: many; V gene: TRBV30; J gene: TRBJ2-3; CDR3 protein: CAWSVRRGPVGTDTQYF; CDR3 DNA: TGTGCCTGGAGTGTTAGGAGGGGGCCCGTAGGCACAGATACGCAGTATTTT
D gene: .; clone size: .; V gene: TRBV20-1; J gene: TRBJ1-5; CDR3 protein: CSAKLPGLGNQPQHF; CDR3 DNA: TGCAGTGCTAAACTCCCCGGGTTGGGCAATCAGCCCCAGCATTTT
D gene: TRBD2; clone size: .; V gene: TRBV5-1; J gene: TRBJ2-5; CDR3 protein: CASVWLAGGPKSETQYF; CDR3 DNA: TGCGCCAGCGTATGGCTAGCGGGGGGGCCAAAATCAGAGACCCAGTACTTC
D gene: .; clone size: .; V gene: TRBV10-3; J gene: TRBJ2-7; CDR3 protein: CAISLDIGTYEQYF; CDR3 DNA: TGTGCCATCAGCCTGGACATCGGTACCTACGAGCAGTACTTC
D gene: .; clone size: .; V gene: TRBV12-3/TRBV12-4; J gene: TRBJ2-2; CDR3 protein: CASRSLTLKAGELFF; CDR3 DNA: TGTGCCAGCAGGTCTTTAACCCTGAAAGCCGGGGAGCTGTTTTTT
D gene: .; clone size: .; V gene: TRBV30; J gene: TRBJ2-1; CDR3 protein: CAWSVTAEGLYNEQFF; CDR3 DNA: TGTGCCTGGAGTGTAACAGCGGAGGGGCTCTACAATGAGCAGTTCTTC
D gene: .; clone size: many; V gene: TRBV15; J gene: TRBJ1-4; CDR3 protein: CATSRVGQGYIEKLFF; CDR3 DNA: TGTGCCACCAGCAGAGTCGGTCAGGGGTATATTGAAAAACTGTTTTTT
D gene: .; clone size: few; V gene: TRBV2; J gene: TRBJ1-6; CDR3 protein: CASTGGRDSPLHF; CDR3 DNA: TGTGCCAGCACTGGGGGTAGGGATTCACCCCTCCACTTT
D gene: .; clone size: many; V gene: TRBV20-1; J gene: TRBJ2-4; CDR3 protein: CSASSGAGDIQYF; CDR3 DNA: TGCAGTGCTAGTTCTGGGGCTGGGGACATTCAGTACTTC
D gene: .; clone size: once; V gene: TRBV7-3; J gene: TRBJ2-6; CDR3 protein: CASSLTVISGANVLTF; CDR3 DNA: TGTGCCAGCAGCTTAACCGTTATCTCTGGGGCCAACGTCCTGACTTTC
D gene: .; clone size: many; V gene: TRBV27; J gene: TRBJ1-5; CDR3 protein: CASSSGQRQSNQPQHF; CDR3 DNA: TGTGCCAGCAGTTCGGGCCAACGTCAGAGCAATCAGCCCCAGCATTTT
D gene: .; clone size: .; V gene: TRBV7-9; J gene: TRBJ1-4; CDR3 protein: CASSPPPGTSATNEKLFF; CDR3 DNA: TGTGCCAGCAGCCCGCCCCCAGGGACAAGTGCAACTAATGAAAAACTGTTTTTT
D gene: .; clone size: many; V gene: TRBV11-2; J gene: TRBJ2-7; CDR3 protein: CASSLDSGLSYEQYF; CDR3 DNA: TGTGCCAGCAGCTTAGATAGCGGACTCTCCTACGAGCAGTACTTC
D gene: .; clone size: many; V gene: TRBV5-1; J gene: TRBJ1-6; CDR3 protein: CASSLDKGYGSPLHF; CDR3 DNA: TGCGCCAGCAGCTTGGACAAGGGGTATGGATCACCCCTCCACTTT
D gene: .; clone size: many; V gene: TRBV5-1; J gene: TRBJ1-2; CDR3 protein: CASSLGSYGYTF; CDR3 DNA: TGTGCCAGCAGCTTAGGATCCTATGGCTACACCTTC
D gene: TRBD1; clone size: .; V gene: TRBV20-1; J gene: TRBJ1-5; CDR3 protein: CSAAGQDSNQPQHF; CDR3 DNA: TGCAGTGCTGCAGGACAGGATAGCAATCAGCCCCAGCATTTT
D gene: .; clone size: .; V gene: TRBV24-1; J gene: TRBJ2-7; CDR3 protein: CATSDSLVPYNEQYF; CDR3 DNA: TGTGCCACCAGTGATTCGCTCGTCCCCTACAATGAGCAGTACTTC
D gene: TRBD1; clone size: .; V gene: TRBV11-2; J gene: TRBJ1-2; CDR3 protein: CASSYGQGWGGYTF; CDR3 DNA: TGTGCCAGCAGCTACGGACAGGGGTGGGGCGGCTACACCTTC
D gene: .; clone size: .; V gene: TRBV20-1; J gene: TRBJ2-7; CDR3 protein: CSARLDRISYEQYF; CDR3 DNA: TGCAGTGCTAGACTTGACAGAATTTCCTACGAGCAGTACTTC
D gene: .; clone size: few; V gene: TRBV24-1; J gene: TRBJ1-5; CDR3 protein: CATSDLSVNQPQHF; CDR3 DNA: TGTGCCACCAGTGATTTGAGTGTGAACCAGCCCCAGCATTTT
D gene: .; clone size: many; V gene: TRBV10-3; J gene: TRBJ2-1; CDR3 protein: CAISPAPRSYNEQFF; CDR3 DNA: TGTGCCATCAGTCCAGCCCCCCGCTCCTACAATGAGCAGTTCTTC
D gene: .; clone size: few; V gene: TRBV20-1; J gene: TRBJ2-5; CDR3 protein: CSAFPRGRGRQETQYF; CDR3 DNA: TGCAGTGCTTTCCCGAGGGGGCGGGGGAGACAAGAGACCCAGTACTTC
D gene: TRBD2; clone size: .; V gene: TRBV4-1; J gene: TRBJ2-7; CDR3 protein: CASSQRPSGEDTYYNEQYF; CDR3 DNA: TGCGCCAGCAGCCAGAGGCCTAGCGGGGAAGATACGTACTACAATGAGCAGTACTTC
D gene: .; clone size: .; V gene: TRBV6-5; J gene: TRBJ2-6; CDR3 protein: CASNHNRDAGTNVLTF; CDR3 DNA: TGTGCCAGCAATCACAATAGGGACGCTGGGACCAACGTCCTGACTTTC
D gene: .; clone size: many; V gene: TRBV5-6; J gene: TRBJ2-5; CDR3 protein: CASSFGGIGQETQYF; CDR3 DNA: TGTGCCAGCAGCTTTGGGGGCATTGGCCAAGAGACCCAGTACTTC
D gene: TRBD2; clone size: .; V gene: TRBV19; J gene: TRBJ2-3; CDR3 protein: CASSKRGVTDTQYF; CDR3 DNA: TGTGCCAGTAGTAAGCGGGGGGTCACAGATACGCAGTATTTT
D gene: .; clone size: many; V gene: TRBV20-1; J gene: TRBJ1-2; CDR3 protein: CSARDKVEQGRNGYTF; CDR3 DNA: TGCAGTGCTAGAGATAAGGTAGAGCAGGGGAGAAACGGCTACACCTTC
D gene: .; clone size: many; V gene: TRBV24-1; J gene: TRBJ2-5; CDR3 protein: CATSEVVGLQETQYF; CDR3 DNA: TGTGCCACCAGTGAGGTCGTCGGCCTCCAAGAGACCCAGTACTTC
D gene: .; clone size: many; V gene: TRBV11-2; J gene: TRBJ1-2; CDR3 protein: CASSLGDNYGYTF; CDR3 DNA: TGTGCCAGCAGTTTGGGCGATAACTATGGCTACACCTTC